Following are 23 T cell receptor beta chains from one sample sequenced in a study of cytomegalovirus exposure and HLA in healthy donors. Libraries were prepared by immunoSEQ multiplex PCR; TCRdb keeps only in-frame clonotypes and omits some of them. The data show around 300,000 clones, 88% seen once. The sequenced sample was PBMCs. Receptors originate from a man between 25 and 39 years old in good health and CMV-seronegative.

This clone has just one count. The chain is built from TRBV11-2 and TRBJ2-2; a weak D match, TRBD1 (5 bases). Trimming removed 1 base at V and 5 bases at J, with 14 bases between. CDR3 length equals 16 residues. Germline CDR1 is SGHAT and CDR2 is FQNNGV. The CDR3 DNA follows: TGTGCCAGCAGCTTAGGTCGGCAGGGAAAAACCGGGGAGCTGTTTTTT. Protein product: CASSLGRQGKTGELFF. The variable domain in full, with the rest retrieved from reference TRBV11-2 and TRBJ2-2, is EAGVAQSPRYKIIEKRQSVAFWCNPISGHATLYWYQQILGQGPKLLIQFQNNGVVDDSQLPKDRFSAERLKGVDSTLKIQPAKLEDSAVYLCASSLGRQGKTGELFFGEGSRLTVL.

This chain links TRBV5-6 with TRBJ1-5; D is uncertain. Trimming took 4 bases from V and 2 from J, leaving 10 bases between them. The CDR3 has 14 residues. The germline CDR1 and CDR2 sequences are SGHDT and YYEEEE. The CDR3 sequence: CASSLTEGNQPQHF. The CDR3 DNA sequence: TGTGCCAGCAGCCTCACCGAGGGCAATCAGCCCCAGCATTTT.

The rearrangement joins TRBV2 to TRBJ2-2; D is possibly TRBD1 (6 bases). V lost 3 bases and J 6 bases, leaving 17 bases between the germline ends. CDR3 size: 16 residues. Germline V gene lookup returns CDR1 SNHLY and CDR2 FYNNEI. CDR3 nucleotides: TGTGCCAGCAGTGACCGTACAGGGAGTATTCCCGGGGAGCTGTTTTTT. Protein sequence: CASSDRTGSIPGELFF.

The V and J genes are TRBV6-6 and TRBJ2-7; D is possibly TRBD1 (6 bases). This CDR3 is 12 amino acids long. The germline gives CDR1 MNHNY, CDR2 SVGAGI (reference sequence). Trimming left V 9 bases short and J 2 bases short, with 11 bases between. CDR3 region: CASGQLTYEQYF. The CDR3 DNA reads TGTGCCAGTGGACAGTTAACCTACGAGCAGTACTTC.

The rearrangement uses TRBV15 and TRBJ2-4; 8 bases agree with TRBD2. The junction had 3 bases not matched to a gene; V was cut back by 3 bases and J by 2 bases. Germline CDR1 and CDR2: LNHNV and YYDKDF (reference sequence). The CDR3 runs 15 residues. The CDR3 DNA reads as TGTGCCACCAGCAGGGCGGGGGGATCCAAAAACATTCAGTACTTC. The encoded protein is CATSRAGGSKNIQYF.

This chain joins TRBV9 and TRBJ2-5, with 9 bases lining up with TRBD2. This CDR3 comprises 17 residues. Germline V lookup: CDR1 SGDLS, CDR2 YYNGEE. The V gene end was trimmed by 0 bases and the J gene end by 4 bases; junction bases not matched to a gene: 10. CDR3 amino acids: CASSVGGLAGRGETQYF. CDR3 coding DNA: TGTGCCAGCAGCGTAGGAGGTCTAGCGGGGCGGGGAGAGACCCAGTACTTC.

This rearrangement joins TRBV5-4 to TRBJ1-2; 7 bases agree with TRBD1. The CDR3 covers 15 residues. Trimming cost V 0 bases and J 6 bases; bases outside gene matches: 8. CDR1 is SGHNT and CDR2 is YYREEE in the germline V gene (reference sequence). CDR3: CASSLEAGGYDGYTF. The CDR3 DNA sequence: TGTGCCAGCAGCTTGGAGGCAGGGGGATATGATGGCTACACCTTC.

This chain uses TRBV15 with TRBJ1-4; possibly TRBD1 for D (5 bases). V was shortened by 0 bases and J by 0 bases, with 8 bases between the two germline ends. The CDR3 has 16 amino acids. Per germline, CDR1 LNHNV and CDR2 YYDKDF (reference sequence). CDR3 residues: CATSRDRDSTNEKLFF. The DNA of the CDR3 is TGTGCCACCAGCAGAGACAGGGATTCAACTAATGAAAAACTGTTTTTT.

The chain joins TRBV9 to TRBJ2-3; 7 bases fit TRBD1. The CDR3 contains 15 residues. V was clipped by 4 bases and J by 0 bases; unmatched bases: 5. CDR1 and CDR2 (germline): SGDLS, YYNGEE. CDR3 sequence reads: CASSPRQGSTDTQYF. The CDR3, as DNA: TGTGCCAGCAGCCCCAGACAGGGTAGCACAGATACGCAGTATTTT.

Written as DNA, the CDR3 is TGTGCCAGCAGCTGGGGACTAGCGGCCAACTACGAGCAGTACTTC. Protein product: CASSWGLAANYEQYF. This rearrangement joins TRBV5-5 to TRBJ2-7; TRBD2 matches at 11 bases. The CDR3 is made up of 15 amino acids. The junction had 5 bases not matched to a gene; V was cut back by 3 bases and J by 3 bases. Germline-derived CDR1 and CDR2 are SGHKS and YYEKEE (reference sequence).

This clone was observed a handful of times. This sequence joins TRBV5-1 and TRBJ2-7; 11 bases align to TRBD1. V lost 4 bases and J lost 2; bases outside the gene matches: 5. This CDR3 comprises 15 residues. Germline-derived CDR1 and CDR2 are SGHRS and YFSETQ. CDR3 nucleotides: TGCGCCAGCAGCCGGACAGGGGGCGCGCCCTACGAGCAGTACTTC. The encoded protein is CASSRTGGAPYEQYF.

The chain carries TRBV6-1 and TRBJ2-7; 7 positions agree with TRBD1. After removal of 3 bases from V and 3 bases from J, the junction contained 5 bases not matched to a gene. The V gene's germline CDR1 is MNHNS and CDR2 SASEGT. The CDR3 extends over 14 amino acids. The CDR3 DNA follows: TGTGCCAGCAGTGACCGGGACAGAAACTACGAGCAGTACTTC. It codes for CASSDRDRNYEQYF.

The CDR3 sequence: CAWRGQGAGRAFF. The CDR3 region has the DNA TGTGCCTGGAGAGGACAGGGCGCTGGTAGGGCTTTCTTT. This chain links TRBV30 with TRBJ1-1; 8 bases map to TRBD1. V was clipped by 3 bases and J by 11 bases; unmatched bases: 11. Germline assignment: CDR1 GTSNPN and CDR2 SVGIG (reference sequence). This CDR3 has 13 amino acids.

This clone was observed a handful of times. The V and J genes are TRBV5-4 and TRBJ1-4; 8 bases line up with TRBD1. This CDR3 has 17 amino acids. Germline V gene sequence: CDR1 SGHNT, CDR2 YYREEE (reference sequence). Trimming at V came to 0 bases and at J to 5 bases, leaving 9 bases not matched to a gene. This CDR3 is CASSLGPGQGENEKLFF. Written as DNA, the CDR3 is TGTGCCAGCAGCTTGGGTCCTGGACAGGGCGAAAATGAAAAACTGTTTTTT.

CDR3 residues: CASSLATGGYTEAFF. DNA for the CDR3: TGTGCCAGCAGCTTAGCTACAGGGGGCTACACTGAAGCTTTCTTT. The J gene is TRBJ1-1, the V gene TRBV7-6, with TRBD1 identical over 9 bases. The CDR3 loop spans 15 amino acids. In germline, CDR1 is SGHVS, CDR2 FNYEAQ. The J segment lost 3 bases and the V segment lost 0 bases, leaving 2 bases of the junction unmatched.

The J gene is TRBJ2-1, the V gene TRBV4-3, with 9 bases fitting TRBD2. With V trimmed by 8 bases and J by 10 bases, 12 bases remained unmatched. There are 14 residues in the CDR3. CDR1 is LGHNA, CDR2 YSLEER, per germline. CDR3 loop: CASAGTSKRGEQFF. The CDR3 DNA reads TGCGCCAGCGCGGGGACTAGCAAGAGGGGCGAGCAGTTCTTC.

The CDR3 sequence: CASSSPRRADTQYF. The CDR3 DNA sequence: TGCGCCAGCAGCTCACCCCGGAGGGCAGATACGCAGTATTTT. V and J are TRBV5-1 and TRBJ2-3; D might be TRBD2 (6 bases). The CDR3 runs to 14 residues. The germline V and J ends were trimmed by 3 bases and 4 bases, with 12 bases remaining between them. Looked up from germline, CDR1 is SGHRS and CDR2 is YFSETQ.

The chain links TRBV6-1 to TRBJ2-3, with 9 positions matching TRBD2. CDR3 size: 14 residues. Germline CDR1 reads MNHNS; CDR2 reads SASEGT. V was clipped by 8 bases and J by 0 bases; unmatched bases: 3. CDR3 sequence reads: CASSRGGSTDTQYF. The CDR3 region has the DNA TGTGCCAGCTCGCGGGGGGGGAGCACAGATACGCAGTATTTT.

The chain has TRBV5-4 and TRBJ1-2, with D perhaps matching TRBD1 (5 bases). The CDR3 length is 14 residues. The V and J ends lost 5 bases and 2 bases respectively, with 13 bases between them. Germline V gene data show CDR1 as SGHNT and CDR2 as YYREEE (reference sequence). The CDR3 reads CASRPSRENYGYTF. The CDR3 DNA reads as TGTGCCAGCAGACCGTCCAGGGAAAACTATGGCTACACCTTC.

The J gene is TRBJ2-3, the V gene TRBV7-9; unclear D gene. Looked up from germline, CDR1 is SEHNR and CDR2 is FQNEAQ (reference sequence). The CDR3 sequence is 11 residues long. V dropped 5 bases and J dropped 4 bases, with 4 bases sitting between them. CDR3 sequence (DNA): TGTGCCAGCAGCCTCTCAGATACGCAGTATTTT. Translated: CASSLSDTQYF.

The chain couples TRBV7-8 to TRBJ1-2; 7 bases fit TRBD1. This CDR3 is built from 18 residues. J lost 2 bases, V lost 0 bases, and 12 bases had no gene match. Germline CDR1 and CDR2: SGHVS and FQNEAQ. CDR3 amino acids: CASSLAYLKGGGNYGYTF. The CDR3 nucleotides read TGTGCCAGCAGCTTAGCGTATTTAAAAGGGGGCGGAAACTATGGCTACACCTTC.

The chain carries TRBV2 and TRBJ2-7; 7 nucleotides agree with TRBD2. Germline V lookup: CDR1 SNHLY, CDR2 FYNNEI. Trimming took 5 bases from V and 6 from J; bases not matched to a gene: 4. The CDR3 is 12 amino acids. The CDR3 sequence: CASSPSGVEQYF. The CDR3 nucleotides read TGTGCCAGCAGTCCAAGCGGGGTCGAGCAGTACTTC.

This chain joins TRBV4-1 and TRBJ1-5, with a possible D match to TRBD1 (5 bases). The V end was cut by 4 bases, the J end by 3 bases, with 13 bases between. CDR3 length: 15 residues. CDR1 MGHRA and CDR2 YSYEKL come from the germline V gene. The CDR3 sequence: CASSLMGLSNQPQHF. The CDR3 DNA is TGCGCCAGCAGCCTTATGGGACTGTCCAATCAGCCCCAGCATTTT.